These 17 T cell receptor beta chains were all obtained from the same sample, sequenced in a study of control samples from healthy donors and cancer patients (dated by TCRdb to 2019 to 2021). Library preparation was by the immunoSEQ multiplex PCR assay. Not all clones reach the TCRdb copy of this immuneACCESS table, which keeps in-frame sequences only. Checked studies attribute under half of the gap to unresolved V genes and leave the rest unexplained. The sample has some 140,000 clones on record, 80% to 95% of them singletons. Of the sample, over 9% falls within the top ten clones. Sequenced material: blood. These receptors were collected from a man aged 25 to 40 in good health.

The gene calls are TRBV3-1 (or the pseudogene TRBV3-2) and TRBJ2-1, with TRBD2 identical over 11 bases. The CDR3 has 16 amino acids. Germline loops: CDR1 LGHDT, CDR2 YNNKEL (reference sequence). V shed 0 bases, J shed 4 bases, and the junction held 2 bases outside the gene matches. CDR3 coding DNA: TGTGCCAGCAGCCAAGAGACTAGCGGGACGTACAATGAGCAGTTCTTC. Amino acid sequence: CASSQETSGTYNEQFF.

The gene calls are TRBV29-1 and TRBJ2-1, with D unclear. This CDR3 is 12 amino acids long. CDR1 is SQVTM and CDR2 is ANQGSEA in the germline V gene. V lost 4 bases to trimming and J lost 7 bases, with 11 bases between them. The CDR3 is CSVGRDGNEQFF. The CDR3 nucleotides are TGCAGCGTTGGTCGTGATGGGAATGAGCAGTTCTTC.

CDR3 DNA sequence: TGTGCCAGCAGTTCCGACAGGGAACCCTACGAGCAGTACTTC. Amino acid sequence: CASSSDREPYEQYF. The chain couples TRBV6-5 to TRBJ2-7; 7 bases are shared with TRBD1. The CDR3 loop spans 14 amino acids. Germline V gene sequence: CDR1 MNHEY, CDR2 SVGAGI. V lost 4 bases and J lost 2; bases outside the gene matches: 5.

V usage is TRBV7-3 and J usage is TRBJ2-1; unclear D gene. The germline V gene encodes CDR1 SGHTA and CDR2 FQGTGA. V was trimmed by 5 bases and J by 7 bases, leaving 18 bases between them. CDR3 length equals 15 residues. CDR3 residues: CASSPAPTTVNEQFF. The DNA for the CDR3 is TGTGCCAGCAGCCCCGCACCAACCACAGTGAATGAGCAGTTCTTC.

CDR3 in amino acids: CASSLNRFPPFYGYTF. In DNA form, the CDR3 reads TGTGCCAGCAGCCTAAACAGGTTCCCCCCCTTTTATGGCTACACCTTC. The chain employs TRBV11-2 and TRBJ1-2; possible D gene TRBD1, 5 bases. Germline V lookup: CDR1 SGHAT, CDR2 FQNNGV. The CDR3 runs 16 residues. V lost 5 bases, J lost 5 bases, and 21 bases lay in between.

Points on this clone: Other DNA sequences in the sample encode the same CDR3. The chain combines TRBV7-2 with TRBJ2-2, with no clear D. CDR3 length equals 15 residues. V lost 1 base and J 3 bases, leaving 9 bases between the germline ends. Per the germline V gene, CDR1 is SGHTA and CDR2 is FQGNSA. CDR3 in amino acids: CASSLGLGDTGELFF. The CDR3 coding sequence is TGTGCCAGCAGCTTAGGGCTAGGCGACACCGGGGAGCTGTTTTTT.

The V gene is TRBV4-3, the J gene TRBJ2-1; 7 bases match TRBD2. Germline lookup yields CDR1 LGHNA and CDR2 YSLEER. The CDR3 spans 17 residues. V lost 0 bases to trimming and J lost 3 bases; unmatched junction nucleotides: 8. CDR3 region: CASSQDFSSGIYNEQFF. The CDR3 DNA reads TGCGCCAGCAGCCAAGATTTTTCCAGCGGGATCTACAATGAGCAGTTCTTC.

This chain uses TRBV27 with TRBJ1-6; a possible D gene is TRBD1 (5 bases). This CDR3 has 16 residues. The V end was cut by 2 bases, the J end by 9 bases, with 17 bases between. From germline, CDR1 is MNHEY and CDR2 SMNVEV (reference sequence). CDR3 DNA sequence: TGTGCCAGCAGTTTAGACGGGCAGGGTGTCGGTTCACCCCTCCACTTT. Its protein product is CASSLDGQGVGSPLHF.

CDR3 amino acids: CAWSVLKMTGELFF. As DNA, the CDR3 is TGTGCCTGGAGTGTACTTAAAATGACCGGGGAGCTGTTTTTT. The gene calls are TRBV30 and TRBJ2-2; no clear D. V lost 0 bases, J lost 5 bases, and 10 bases lay in between. Germline-derived CDR1 and CDR2 are GTSNPN and SVGIG (reference sequence). This CDR3 spans 14 amino acids.

The chain carries TRBV24-1 and TRBJ2-7; 10 positions match TRBD2. Germline V gene lookup returns CDR1 KGHDR and CDR2 SFDVKD. This CDR3 comprises 15 residues. With 2 bases clipped from V and 4 bases from J, the junction kept 4 bases outside the gene matches. The CDR3 sequence: CATSDWASGSYEQYF. As DNA, the CDR3 is TGTGCCACCAGTGATTGGGCTAGCGGGAGTTACGAGCAGTACTTC.

This clone was observed once. The chain links TRBV19 to TRBJ1-5, with D possibly being TRBD1 (5 bases). Trimming left V 4 bases short and J 0 bases short, with 19 bases between. Germline lookup yields CDR1 LNHDA and CDR2 SQIVND (reference sequence). The CDR3 extends over 18 amino acids. CDR3 sequence (DNA): TGTGCCAGTAGTAAGTATGAGGTTACAGGCTATAGCAATCAGCCCCAGCATTTT. Protein product: CASSKYEVTGYSNQPQHF.

J is TRBJ2-3 and V is TRBV3-1 (or the pseudogene TRBV3-2); 10 bases map to TRBD2. This CDR3 has 17 amino acids. V shed 0 bases and J 0 bases; nucleotides not matched to a gene: 3. Looked up from germline, CDR1 is LGHDT and CDR2 is YNNKEL (reference sequence). CDR3 in DNA: TGTGCCAGCAGCCAAGACGGGACTAGCGATAGCACAGATACGCAGTATTTT. This gives the protein CASSQDGTSDSTDTQYF.

J is TRBJ2-1 and V is TRBV28; D might be TRBD2 (6 bases). The CDR3 extends over 14 amino acids. CDR1 is MDHEN and CDR2 is SYDVKM in the germline V gene. With 5 bases removed from V and 4 bases from J, the gap between germline ends came to 12 bases. For the CDR3, the DNA is TGTGCCAGCAGTGAAATAGCGGCTTACAATGAGCAGTTCTTC. Protein: CASSEIAAYNEQFF. Filled out from reference TRBV28 and TRBJ2-1, the complete variable domain reads DVKVTQSSRYLVKRTGEKVFLECVQDMDHENMFWYRQDPGLGLRLIYFSYDVKMKEKGDIPEGYSVSREKKERFSLILESASTNQTSMYLCASSEIAAYNEQFFGPGTRLTVL.

This clone was detected only once. This chain links TRBV5-4 with TRBJ1-5; 11 bases are shared with TRBD1. The ends lost 4 bases at V and 4 bases at J; junction bases unmatched: 7. CDR3 length: 16 amino acids. Germline V CDR1 and CDR2: SGHNT, YYREEE (reference sequence). Here the CDR3 DNA reads TGTGCCAGCAGCACCTGGACAGGGGGCGTGAATCAGCCCCAGCATTTT. This codes for CASSTWTGGVNQPQHF.

Here the CDR3 reads CASSHRTGVVRGTEAFF. The CDR3 DNA reads TGTGCCAGCAGTCACAGGACAGGGGTGGTTAGGGGCACTGAAGCTTTCTTT. The chain uses TRBV6-2 or TRBV6-3 and TRBJ1-1; TRBD1 matches 9 bases. After removal of 5 bases from V and 4 bases from J, the junction contained 14 bases not matched to a gene. Germline V CDR1 and CDR2: MNHEY, SVGEGT. This CDR3 comprises 17 residues.

The chain recombines TRBV6-1 with TRBJ2-3; 8 bases are a match to TRBD2. The CDR3 extends over 18 amino acids. With 2 bases clipped from V and 4 bases from J, the junction kept 14 bases outside the gene matches. Germline loops: CDR1 MNHNS, CDR2 SASEGT. The CDR3, as DNA: TGTGCCAGCAGTGAATCCGGACGGGAGGGCCTGTATTCAGATACGCAGTATTTT. As protein: CASSESGREGLYSDTQYF.

The chain couples TRBV28 to TRBJ2-5; the D is unclear. Germline V gene sequence: CDR1 MDHEN, CDR2 SYDVKM. The CDR3 is 12 amino acids. Trimming cost V 1 base and J 4 bases, with 4 bases left between them. CDR3 region: CASSLSGETQYF. DNA of the CDR3: TGTGCCAGCAGTTTATCGGGAGAGACCCAGTACTTC.